This paragraph covers one T cell receptor beta chain sequence. Its antigen target is currently unknown. Nothing much larger sits one base from this clone, and base qualities are not available. TCRbeta CDR3 regions were amplified from genomic DNA using the immunoSEQ Assay, a bias-controlled multiplex PCR. The original pipeline was this. Within the assay, amplification of reference gene primers was used to estimate how many nucleated cells each sample contained. To quantify the absolute abundance of each unique TCRbeta CDR3 rearrangement, sequence reads were collapsed and filtered. Productive Simpson clonality was computed per sample as the square root of Simpson's diversity index over productive rearrangements. TCRdb limited this immuneACCESS table to in-frame rearrangements with V and J called. A share of clones is missing; checked studies link under half to unresolved V genes, and the rest is unexplained. The DNA was the basis for D and trimming; V, J and clone size are from that table. Within this sample are 390,000 or so clones, with 86% of them counted one time only. Under 1.5% of the sample is held by the ten biggest clonotypes.

The collaborating institutions used their own protocols to collect whole blood in K2EDTA tubes. For TCRbeta analysis, collaborator samples were shipped as frozen whole blood, as isolated PBMCs, or as DNA extracted from either sample type. The data originate from a study of blood T cell repertoires in COVID-19 (dated by TCRdb to 2019 to 2021). For the study in its entirety: The collaborator samples originated in the United States, Italy and Spain and spanned the acute and convalescent phases of COVID-19. Where available, HLA class I and class II types were taken from metadata supplied by the sample provider and were not determined by assay-based typing. A freely available public database, intended as a resource for researchers studying the immune response to SARS-CoV-2, is where the repertoires were released. Deeply sampled blood TCRbeta repertoires from subjects exposed to, actively infected with, or recovered from COVID-19 were included in the dataset. The samples were drawn from two sources: the first 160 participants of the ongoing ImmuneRACE study, and some 1,300 subjects contributed by 6 global collaborators. The prospective study material was composed of cDNA or gDNA derived from T cells, B-cell-depleted T cells, or PBMCs. A de-identified subject ID, COVID-19 status, age in years and sex were almost always included in the sample metadata.

Paper-wide results and their limitations: How much clinical and demographic metadata was included differed by source and by participant, and the metadata was provided uncurated.

Measured from the cysteine to the phenylalanine, the CDR3 is 15 residues long. Only the CDR3 DNA is retained, 45 bases long and in frame from the first base. V is cut back by 1 base and J by 3 bases, with 3 bases in the junction unmatched. CDR1 and CDR2, looked up from the germline V gene (reference sequence), are SGHNT and YYREEE. The specimen was peripheral blood. The chain uses TRBV5-4 and TRBJ2-1, with 8 junctional bases fitting TRBD2. The source is a woman in her thirties with active or convalescent COVID-19. The DNA is TGTGCCAGCAGCTTGTCGGGACTAGACTACAATGAGCAGTTCTTC. It specifies CASSLSGLDYNEQFF.